Listed here is a single TCR beta chain. Its antigen remains unidentified. This record comes from a study of T-cell memory formation after mild COVID-19. Turning to the study itself: Each donor largely had its own TCR clusters. Findings and caveats of the study: The study detected some responding clones in pre-infection memory, suggesting cross-reactive memory joined. For second-wave clones that peaked at day 37, SARS-CoV-2 specificity went unverified. Day 15 to 85 contracting clones showed balanced CD4/CD8; day 15 to 37 expanders favored CD4+.

TCRdb reprocessed the 5' RACE reads via MiXCR and lists one record per CDR3 protein. Among 580,000 or so distinct CDR3 sequences listed, 15% to 20% were seen once. Germline V CDR1 and CDR2: SEHNR, FQNEAQ (reference sequence). The CDR3 loop spans 14 amino acids. The V gene end was trimmed by 2 bases and the J gene end by 6 bases; junction bases not matched to a gene: 3. The sequenced sample was PBMCs or a T cell subset sorted from them (not recorded which). The clonotype originates from an adult woman who had mild COVID-19 (a few samples of this study predate the infection). Cell type and time point are not known. V and J are TRBV7-9 and TRBJ2-2, with TRBD1 identical over 7 bases. The CDR3 DNA reads as TGTGCCAGCAGCTTAACCCAGGGGGCCGGGGAGCTGTTTTTT. It translates to CASSLTQGAGELFF.